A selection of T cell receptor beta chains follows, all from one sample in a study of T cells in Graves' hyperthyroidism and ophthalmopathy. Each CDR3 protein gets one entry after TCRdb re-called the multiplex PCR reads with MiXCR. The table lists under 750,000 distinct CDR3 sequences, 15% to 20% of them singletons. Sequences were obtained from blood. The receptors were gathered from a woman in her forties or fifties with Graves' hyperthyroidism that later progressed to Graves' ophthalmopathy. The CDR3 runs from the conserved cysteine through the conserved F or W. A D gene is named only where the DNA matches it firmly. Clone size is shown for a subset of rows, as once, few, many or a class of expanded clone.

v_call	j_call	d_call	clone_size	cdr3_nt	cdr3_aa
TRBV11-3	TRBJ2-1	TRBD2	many	TGTGCCAGCAGCTCCGGACTAGTAGGCAATGAGCAGTTCTTC	CASSSGLVGNEQFF
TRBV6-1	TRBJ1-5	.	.	TGTGCCAGCAGTACTACGTATAGCAATCAGCCCCAGCATTTT	CASSTTYSNQPQHF
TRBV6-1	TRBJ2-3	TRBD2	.	TGTGCCAGCACCTTGATCGGGGGGGTGTCAGATACGCAGTATTTT	CASTLIGGVSDTQYF
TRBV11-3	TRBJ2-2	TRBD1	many	TGTGCCAGCAGCCGACAGGGCAACACCGGGGAGCTGTTTTTT	CASSRQGNTGELFF
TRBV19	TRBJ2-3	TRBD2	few	TGTGCCAGTAGTATGTTTAGCGGGGGGGCAGATACGCAGTATTTT	CASSMFSGGADTQYF
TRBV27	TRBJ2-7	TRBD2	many	TGTGCCAGCGGACTCACCCTGACGGGTTGGGGGGGCGAGCAGTACTTC	CASGLTLTGWGGEQYF
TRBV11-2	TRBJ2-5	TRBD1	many	TGTGCCAGCAGTCCCGGGACAGGGCCCCAAGAGACCCAGTACTTC	CASSPGTGPQETQYF
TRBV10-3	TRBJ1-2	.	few	TGTGCCATCAGTGAGGCGAGAGACGGAGGAATAGTTGGCTACACCTTC	CAISEARDGGIVGYTF
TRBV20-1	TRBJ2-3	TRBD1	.	TGCAGTGCTAGAGAGAGCCTAAATTCAGGGACAGAGTCTACAGATACGCAGTATTTT	CSARESLNSGTESTDTQYF
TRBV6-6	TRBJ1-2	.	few	TGTGCCAGCAGTTACGTCGGGCAGGCCCAGTCTGGCTACACCTTC	CASSYVGQAQSGYTF
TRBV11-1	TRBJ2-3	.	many	TGTGCCAGCAGCTTAGCGGTGCGGGCCTCGGGCACAGATACGCAGTATTTT	CASSLAVRASGTDTQYF
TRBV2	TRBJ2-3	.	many	TGTGCCCGTCAGGGCGGGAGCACAGATACGCAGTATTTT	CARQGGSTDTQYF
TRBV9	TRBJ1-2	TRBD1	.	TGTGCCAGCAGCGCCCGAGGGACAGGGAGGGATGGCTACACCTTC	CASSARGTGRDGYTF
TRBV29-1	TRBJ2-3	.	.	TGCAGCGGGGCGGCCCGCCCCGATACGCAGTATTTT	CSGAARPDTQYF
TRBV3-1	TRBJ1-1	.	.	TGTGCCAGCAGCCAGATGGTATCGGGCACTGAAGCTTTCTTT	CASSQMVSGTEAFF
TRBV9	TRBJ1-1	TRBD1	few	TGTGCCAGCAGCGGCTTCGGACAGGGATCCGCTGAAGCTTTCTTT	CASSGFGQGSAEAFF
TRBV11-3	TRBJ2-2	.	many	TGTGCCAGCAGCTCCCGAGGACCACTTAGGCCGAACACCGGGGAGCTGTTTTTT	CASSSRGPLRPNTGELFF
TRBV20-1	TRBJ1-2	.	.	TGCAGTGCTAGATTGACTCCCTTAGCTGGCTACACCTTC	CSARLTPLAGYTF
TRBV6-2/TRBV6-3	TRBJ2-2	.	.	TGTGCCAGCAGCCTGGGACCCATCGCCGGGGAGCTGTTTTTT	CASSLGPIAGELFF
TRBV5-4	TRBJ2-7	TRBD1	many	TGTGCCAGCAGCTTGAAGGGACAGGAGGCCTACGAGCAGTACTTC	CASSLKGQEAYEQYF
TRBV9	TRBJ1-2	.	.	TGTGCCAGCAGCGGTATCGACCAGGGGCCCTATGGCTACACCTTC	CASSGIDQGPYGYTF
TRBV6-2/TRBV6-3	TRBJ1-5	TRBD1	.	TGTGCCAGCAGTTCCTTCGGGACAGGGTCATCGAGGAGCAATCAGCCCCAGCATTTT	CASSSFGTGSSRSNQPQHF
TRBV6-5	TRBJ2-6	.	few	TGTGCCAGCAGTTCCCGGCTCGGGGCCAACGTCCTGACTTTC	CASSSRLGANVLTF
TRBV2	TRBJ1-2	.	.	TGTGCCAGGGTGTGGGGAGGGGATGGCTACACCTTC	CARVWGGDGYTF
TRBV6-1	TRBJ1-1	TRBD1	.	TGTGCCAGCAGTAACTTCGACAGGGCCTCTGAAGCTTTCTTT	CASSNFDRASEAFF
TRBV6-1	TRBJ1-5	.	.	TGTGCCAGCAGGGGTGTTGACAATCAGCCCCAGCATTTT	CASRGVDNQPQHF
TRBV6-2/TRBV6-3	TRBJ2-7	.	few	TGTGCCAGCAGTTACGGCTTGGGGGGCTACGAGCAGTACTTC	CASSYGLGGYEQYF
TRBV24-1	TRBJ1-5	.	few	TGTGCCACCGGGGAAACAGGGAGCACAATTAATCAGCCCCAGCATTTT	CATGETGSTINQPQHF
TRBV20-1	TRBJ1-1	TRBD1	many	TGCAGTGCTAGAGTTTTGGGACAGCCATACACTGAAGCTTTCTTT	CSARVLGQPYTEAFF
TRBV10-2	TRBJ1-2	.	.	TGCGCCAGCAGTGAGTCAATGGGGACTAACTATGGCTACACCTTC	CASSESMGTNYGYTF
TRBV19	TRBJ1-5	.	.	TGTGCCAGTAGTATCTTACAACATAGCAATCAGCCCCAGCATTTT	CASSILQHSNQPQHF
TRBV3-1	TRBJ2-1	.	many	TGTGCCAGCTCTACGGGTAGCTCCTACAATGAGCAGTTCTTC	CASSTGSSYNEQFF
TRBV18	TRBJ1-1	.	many	TGTGCCAGCTCACCAAATCTCTGGGACCACACTGAAGCTTTCTTT	CASSPNLWDHTEAFF
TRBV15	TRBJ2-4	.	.	TGTGCCACCAGCAGTGGATATCTAGCCAAAAACATTCAGTACTTC	CATSSGYLAKNIQYF
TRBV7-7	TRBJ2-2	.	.	TGTGCTAGCAGCTTAGATTTGGGAATCGGGGAGCTGTTTTTT	CASSLDLGIGELFF
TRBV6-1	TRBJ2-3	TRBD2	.	TGTGCCAGCAGTGAATTTGGGCGGGGGGGCCCAGATACGCAGTATTTT	CASSEFGRGGPDTQYF
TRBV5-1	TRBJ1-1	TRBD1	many	TGCGCCAGCAGTGGACAGGGGGCAGTCGTGGACACTGAAGCTTTCTTT	CASSGQGAVVDTEAFF
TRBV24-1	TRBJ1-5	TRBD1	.	TGTGCCACCAGTGACGACAGGGAAAATAGCAATCAGCCCCAGCATTTT	CATSDDRENSNQPQHF
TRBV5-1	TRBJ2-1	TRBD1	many	TGCGCCAGCAGACCCCGGGACAGGGGGCGAAGTGAGCAGTTCTTC	CASRPRDRGRSEQFF
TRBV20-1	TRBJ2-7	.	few	TGCGGTGCGGGGAAGCAGTACTTC	CGAGKQYF
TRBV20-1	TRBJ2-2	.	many	TGCAGTGCTAGAGAGGACACCGGGGAGCTGTTTTTT	CSAREDTGELFF
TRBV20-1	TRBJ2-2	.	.	TGCAGTGCCTTCAACAGGGCTGGGGCCGGGGAGCTGTTTTTT	CSAFNRAGAGELFF
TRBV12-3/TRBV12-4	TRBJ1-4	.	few	TGTGCCAGCGGAGACGGGACATCTAATGGAAAACTGTTTTTT	CASGDGTSNGKLFF
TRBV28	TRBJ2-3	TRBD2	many	TGTGCCAGCAGTTTTGCGACTAGCGGGGGTGGCACAGATACGCAGTATTTT	CASSFATSGGGTDTQYF
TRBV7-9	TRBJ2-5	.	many	TGTGCCAGCAGCCACCGGGACACCCCGTACCAAGAGACCCAGTACTTC	CASSHRDTPYQETQYF
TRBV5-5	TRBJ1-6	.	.	TGTGCCAGCAGCCCGCTAGCTCAGGGAAATAATTCACCCCTCCACTTT	CASSPLAQGNNSPLHF
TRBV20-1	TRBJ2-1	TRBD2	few	TGCAGTTCTCGCTGGTTCGGGGGGGCCCGAGATGAGCAGTTCTTC	CSSRWFGGARDEQFF
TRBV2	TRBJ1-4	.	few	TGTGCCAGCAGTCGGTCCAGGAGTAATGAAAAACTGTTTTTT	CASSRSRSNEKLFF
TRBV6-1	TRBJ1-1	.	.	TGTGCCAGCAGGAACAGGAACACTGAAGCTTTCTTT	CASRNRNTEAFF
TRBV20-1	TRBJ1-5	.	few	TGCAGTGCTTTGAATACCGGGGGCAATCAGCCCCAGCATTTT	CSALNTGGNQPQHF
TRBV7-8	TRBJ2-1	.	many	TGTGCCAGCAGCTTAGCGCCGGACCAACGGGATGAGCAGTTCTTC	CASSLAPDQRDEQFF